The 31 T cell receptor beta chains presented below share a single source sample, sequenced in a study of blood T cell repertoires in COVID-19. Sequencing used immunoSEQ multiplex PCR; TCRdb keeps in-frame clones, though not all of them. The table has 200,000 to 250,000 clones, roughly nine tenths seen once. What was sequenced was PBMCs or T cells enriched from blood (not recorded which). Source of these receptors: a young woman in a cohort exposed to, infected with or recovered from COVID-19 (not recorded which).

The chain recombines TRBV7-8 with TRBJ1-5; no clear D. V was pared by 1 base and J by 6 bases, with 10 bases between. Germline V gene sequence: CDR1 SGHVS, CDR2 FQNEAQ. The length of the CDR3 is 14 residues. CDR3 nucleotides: TGTGCCAGCAGCTTAGAGCGATTCTTTCAGCCCCAGCATTTT. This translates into CASSLERFFQPQHF.

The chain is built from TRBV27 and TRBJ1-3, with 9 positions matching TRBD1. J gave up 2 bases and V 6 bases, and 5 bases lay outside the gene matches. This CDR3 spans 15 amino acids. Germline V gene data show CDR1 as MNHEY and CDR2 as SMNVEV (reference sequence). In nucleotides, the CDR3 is TGTGCCAGCAGACTACAGGGGGCGACTGGAAACACCATATATTTT. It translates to CASRLQGATGNTIYF.

The CDR3 spells CASSLGRQGRYTEAFF. In nucleotides, the CDR3 is TGCGCCAGCAGCTTGGGGAGACAGGGGCGTTACACTGAAGCTTTCTTT. V gene TRBV5-1 combines with J gene TRBJ1-1, with 8 nucleotides matching TRBD1. This CDR3 spans 16 amino acids. V lost 0 bases, J lost 3 bases, and 7 bases stayed unmatched. From germline, CDR1 is SGHRS and CDR2 YFSETQ. The full variable domain, with the rest looked up from reference TRBV5-1 and TRBJ1-1, is KAGVTQTPRYLIKTRGQQVTLSCSPISGHRSVSWYQQTPGQGLQFLFEYFSETQRNKGNFPGRFSGRQFSNSRSEMNVSTLELGDSALYLCASSLGRQGRYTEAFFGQGTRLTVV.

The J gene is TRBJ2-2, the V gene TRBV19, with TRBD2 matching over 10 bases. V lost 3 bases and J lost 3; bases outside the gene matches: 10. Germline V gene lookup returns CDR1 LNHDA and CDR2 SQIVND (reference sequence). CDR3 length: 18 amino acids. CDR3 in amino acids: CASSIPTSGAVHTGELFF. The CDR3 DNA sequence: TGTGCCAGTAGTATCCCAACTAGCGGGGCTGTTCACACCGGGGAGCTGTTTTTT.

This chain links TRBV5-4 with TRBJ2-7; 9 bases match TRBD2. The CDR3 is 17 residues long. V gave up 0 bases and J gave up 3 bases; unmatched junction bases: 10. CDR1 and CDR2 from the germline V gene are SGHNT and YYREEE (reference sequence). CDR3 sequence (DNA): TGTGCCAGCAGCTTGGGGGCGCGGAGCGGGGGGAACTACGAGCAGTACTTC. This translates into CASSLGARSGGNYEQYF.

The CDR3 reads CATSYLVGGPEAFF. CDR3 nucleotides: TGTGCCACCAGCTACCTGGTGGGGGGTCCTGAAGCTTTCTTT. The chain combines TRBV15 with TRBJ1-1, with D perhaps TRBD1 (5 bases). Trimming took 5 bases from V and 6 from J, leaving 16 bases between them. This CDR3 comprises 14 residues. Germline CDR1 is LNHNV and CDR2 is YYDKDF (reference sequence).

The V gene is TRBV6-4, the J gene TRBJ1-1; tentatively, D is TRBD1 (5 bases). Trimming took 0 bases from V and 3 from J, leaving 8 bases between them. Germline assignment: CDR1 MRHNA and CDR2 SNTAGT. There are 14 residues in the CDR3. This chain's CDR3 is CASSDSDRDTEAFF. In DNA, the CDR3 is TGTGCCAGCAGTGACTCAGACAGAGACACTGAAGCTTTCTTT.

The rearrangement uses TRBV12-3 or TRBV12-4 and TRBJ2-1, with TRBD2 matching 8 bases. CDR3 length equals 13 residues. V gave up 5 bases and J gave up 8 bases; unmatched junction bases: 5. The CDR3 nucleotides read TGTGCCAGCAGTCTCCGGACTAGCTATGAGCAGTTCTTC. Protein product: CASSLRTSYEQFF.

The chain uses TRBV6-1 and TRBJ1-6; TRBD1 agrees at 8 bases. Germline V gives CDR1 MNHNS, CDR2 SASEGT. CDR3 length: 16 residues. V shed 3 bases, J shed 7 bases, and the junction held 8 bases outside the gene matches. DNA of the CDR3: TGTGCCAGCAGTGATCTCAGGGGGCTCGGGAATTCACCCCTCCACTTT. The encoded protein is CASSDLRGLGNSPLHF.

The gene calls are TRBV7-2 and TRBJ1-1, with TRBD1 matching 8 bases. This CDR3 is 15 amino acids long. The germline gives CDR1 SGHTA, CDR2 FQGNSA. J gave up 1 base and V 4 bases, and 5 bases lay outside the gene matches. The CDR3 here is CASSSQGQGNTEAFF. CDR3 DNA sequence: TGTGCCAGCAGCTCCCAAGGACAGGGGAACACTGAAGCTTTCTTT.

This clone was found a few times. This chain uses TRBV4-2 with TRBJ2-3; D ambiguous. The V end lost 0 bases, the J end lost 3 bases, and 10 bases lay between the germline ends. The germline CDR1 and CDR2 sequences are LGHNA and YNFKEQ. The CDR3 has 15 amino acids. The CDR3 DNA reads TGTGCCAGCAGCCAAGAAGCGTTTAAGACAGATACGCAGTATTTT. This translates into CASSQEAFKTDTQYF.

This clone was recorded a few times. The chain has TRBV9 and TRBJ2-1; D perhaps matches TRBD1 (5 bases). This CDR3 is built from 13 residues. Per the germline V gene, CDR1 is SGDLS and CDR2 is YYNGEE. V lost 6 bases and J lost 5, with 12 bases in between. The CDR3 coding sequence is TGTGCCAGCACCCAGGGTGGGCACAATGAGCAGTTCTTC. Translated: CASTQGGHNEQFF.

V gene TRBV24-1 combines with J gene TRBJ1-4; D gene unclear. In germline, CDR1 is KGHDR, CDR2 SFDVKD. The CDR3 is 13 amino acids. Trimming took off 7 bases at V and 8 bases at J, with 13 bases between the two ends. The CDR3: CATRDAMGEKLFF. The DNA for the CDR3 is TGTGCCACCAGGGATGCTATGGGCGAAAAACTGTTTTTT.

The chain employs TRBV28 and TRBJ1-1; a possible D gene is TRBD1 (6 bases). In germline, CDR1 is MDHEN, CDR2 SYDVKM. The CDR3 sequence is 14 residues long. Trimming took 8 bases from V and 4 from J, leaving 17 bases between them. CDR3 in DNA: TGTGCCAGCGTGTTGGTCAGGGGTTCCACTGAAGCTTTCTTT. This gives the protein CASVLVRGSTEAFF.

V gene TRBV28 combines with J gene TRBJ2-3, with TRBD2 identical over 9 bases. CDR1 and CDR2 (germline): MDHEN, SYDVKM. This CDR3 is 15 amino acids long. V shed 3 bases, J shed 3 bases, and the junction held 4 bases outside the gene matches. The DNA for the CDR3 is TGTGCCAGCAGTTTCCGCGGGAGGGGGACAGATACGCAGTATTTT. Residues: CASSFRGRGTDTQYF.

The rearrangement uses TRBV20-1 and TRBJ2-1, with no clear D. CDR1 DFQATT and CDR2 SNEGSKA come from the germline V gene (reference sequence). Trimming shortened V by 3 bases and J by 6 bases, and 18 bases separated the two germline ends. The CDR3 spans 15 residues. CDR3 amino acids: CSASHANAPLNEQFF. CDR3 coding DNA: TGCAGTGCTAGTCACGCGAACGCTCCCCTCAATGAGCAGTTCTTC.

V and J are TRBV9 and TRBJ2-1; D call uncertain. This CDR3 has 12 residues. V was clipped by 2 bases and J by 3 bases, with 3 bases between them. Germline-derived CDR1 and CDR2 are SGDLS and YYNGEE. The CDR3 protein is CASSVVYNEQFF. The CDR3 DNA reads TGTGCCAGCAGCGTCGTCTACAATGAGCAGTTCTTC.

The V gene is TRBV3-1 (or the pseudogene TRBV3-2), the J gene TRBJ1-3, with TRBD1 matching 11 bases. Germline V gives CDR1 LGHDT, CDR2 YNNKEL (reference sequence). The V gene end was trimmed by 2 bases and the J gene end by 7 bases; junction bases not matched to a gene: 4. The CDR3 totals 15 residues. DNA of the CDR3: TGTGCCAGCAGCCAAATGGACAGGGGGCTCAACACCATATATTTT. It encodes CASSQMDRGLNTIYF.

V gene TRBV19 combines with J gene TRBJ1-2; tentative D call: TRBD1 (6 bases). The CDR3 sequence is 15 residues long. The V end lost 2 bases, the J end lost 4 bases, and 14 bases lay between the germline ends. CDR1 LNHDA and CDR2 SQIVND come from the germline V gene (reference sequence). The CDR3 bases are TGTGCCAGTAGTATACCCGGACAGCTTATCTATGGCTACACCTTC. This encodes CASSIPGQLIYGYTF.

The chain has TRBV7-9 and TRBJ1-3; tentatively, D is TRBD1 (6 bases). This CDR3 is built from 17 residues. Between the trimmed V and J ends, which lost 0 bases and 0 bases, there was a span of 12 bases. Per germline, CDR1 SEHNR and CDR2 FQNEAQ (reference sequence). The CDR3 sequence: CASSLALTGSSGNTIYF. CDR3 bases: TGTGCCAGCAGCTTAGCCCTGACAGGAAGCTCTGGAAACACCATATATTTT.

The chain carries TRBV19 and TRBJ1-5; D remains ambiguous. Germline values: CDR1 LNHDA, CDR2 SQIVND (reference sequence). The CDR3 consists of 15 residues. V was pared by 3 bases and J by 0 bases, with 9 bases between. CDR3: CASSMEFYSNQPQHF. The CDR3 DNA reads TGTGCCAGTAGTATGGAGTTTTATAGCAATCAGCCCCAGCATTTT.

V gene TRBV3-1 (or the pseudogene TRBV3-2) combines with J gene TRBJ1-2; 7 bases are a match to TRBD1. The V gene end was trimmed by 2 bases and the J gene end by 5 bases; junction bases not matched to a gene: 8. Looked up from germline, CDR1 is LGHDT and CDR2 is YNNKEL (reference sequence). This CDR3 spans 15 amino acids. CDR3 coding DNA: TGTGCCAGCAGCCAAATCCCGGGACAGCCGTATGGCTACACCTTC. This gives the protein CASSQIPGQPYGYTF.

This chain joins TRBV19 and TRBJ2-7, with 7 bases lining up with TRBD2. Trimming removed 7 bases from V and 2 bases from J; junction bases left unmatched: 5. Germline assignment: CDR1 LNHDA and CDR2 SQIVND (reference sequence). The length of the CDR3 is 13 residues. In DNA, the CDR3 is TGTGCCAGTACGGCGGGAGTCCCCTACGAGCAGTACTTC. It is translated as CASTAGVPYEQYF.

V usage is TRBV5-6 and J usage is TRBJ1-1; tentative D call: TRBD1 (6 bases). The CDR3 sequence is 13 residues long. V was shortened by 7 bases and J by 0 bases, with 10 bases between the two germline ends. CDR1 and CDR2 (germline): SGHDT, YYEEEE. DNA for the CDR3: TGTGCCAGCTTTAAGGGGGTGAACACTGAAGCTTTCTTT. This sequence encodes CASFKGVNTEAFF.

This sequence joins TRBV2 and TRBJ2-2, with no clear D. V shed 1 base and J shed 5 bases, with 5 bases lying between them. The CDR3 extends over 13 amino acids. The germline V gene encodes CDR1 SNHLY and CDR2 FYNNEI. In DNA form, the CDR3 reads TGTGCCAGCAGTGAAGGAGTTACCGGGGAGCTGTTTTTT. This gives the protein CASSEGVTGELFF.

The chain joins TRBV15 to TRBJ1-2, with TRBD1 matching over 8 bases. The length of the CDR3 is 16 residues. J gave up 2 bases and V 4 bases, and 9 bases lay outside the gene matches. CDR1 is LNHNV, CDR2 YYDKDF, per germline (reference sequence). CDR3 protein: CATSTPRDRQNYGYTF. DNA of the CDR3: TGTGCCACCAGCACCCCCCGGGACAGGCAGAACTATGGCTACACCTTC.

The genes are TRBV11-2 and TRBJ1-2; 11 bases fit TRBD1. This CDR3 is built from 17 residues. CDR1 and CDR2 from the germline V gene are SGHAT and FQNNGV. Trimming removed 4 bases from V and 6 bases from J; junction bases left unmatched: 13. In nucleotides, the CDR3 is TGTGCCAGCAGCTCGCCGATCTTGGGACAGGGGGTAGATGGCTACACCTTC. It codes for CASSSPILGQGVDGYTF.

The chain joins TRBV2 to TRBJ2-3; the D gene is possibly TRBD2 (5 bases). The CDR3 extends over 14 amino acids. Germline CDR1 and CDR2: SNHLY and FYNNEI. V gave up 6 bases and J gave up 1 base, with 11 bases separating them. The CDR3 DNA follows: TGTGCCAGCAGCGGGGAGTTGGGCACAGATACGCAGTATTTT. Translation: CASSGELGTDTQYF.

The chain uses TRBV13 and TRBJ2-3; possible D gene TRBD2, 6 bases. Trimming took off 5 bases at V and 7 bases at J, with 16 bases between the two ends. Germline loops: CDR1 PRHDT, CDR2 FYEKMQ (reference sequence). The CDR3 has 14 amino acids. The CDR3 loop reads CASSPPGSTHTQYF. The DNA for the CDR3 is TGTGCCAGCAGCCCGCCCGGGAGTACCCATACGCAGTATTTT.

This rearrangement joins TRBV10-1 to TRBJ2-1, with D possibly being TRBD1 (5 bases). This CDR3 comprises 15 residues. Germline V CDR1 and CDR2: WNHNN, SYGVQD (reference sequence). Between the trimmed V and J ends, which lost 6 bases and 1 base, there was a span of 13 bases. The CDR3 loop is CASSEKDISYNEQFF. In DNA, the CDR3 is TGCGCCAGCAGCGAGAAGGACATTTCCTACAATGAGCAGTTCTTC.

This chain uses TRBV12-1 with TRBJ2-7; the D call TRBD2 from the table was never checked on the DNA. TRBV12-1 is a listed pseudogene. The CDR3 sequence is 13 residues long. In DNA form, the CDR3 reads TGTGCCAGCAGCCCGGGAGCCCCGGGTGAGCAGTACTTC. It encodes CASSPGAPGEQYF.